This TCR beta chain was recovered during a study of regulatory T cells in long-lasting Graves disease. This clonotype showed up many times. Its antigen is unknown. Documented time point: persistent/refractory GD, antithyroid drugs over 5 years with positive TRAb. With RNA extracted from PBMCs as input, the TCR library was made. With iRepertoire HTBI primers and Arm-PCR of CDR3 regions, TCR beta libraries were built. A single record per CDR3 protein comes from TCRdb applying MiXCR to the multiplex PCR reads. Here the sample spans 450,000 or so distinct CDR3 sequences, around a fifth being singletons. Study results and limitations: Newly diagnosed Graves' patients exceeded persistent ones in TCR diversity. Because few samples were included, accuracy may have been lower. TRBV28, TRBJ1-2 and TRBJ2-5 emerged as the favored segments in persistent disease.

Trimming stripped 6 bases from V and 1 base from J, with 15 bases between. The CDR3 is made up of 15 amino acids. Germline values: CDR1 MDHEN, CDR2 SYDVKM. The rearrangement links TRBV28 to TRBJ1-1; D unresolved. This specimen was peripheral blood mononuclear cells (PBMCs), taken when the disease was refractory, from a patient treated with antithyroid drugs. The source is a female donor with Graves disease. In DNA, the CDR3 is TGTGCCAGCAGCTTAGGGCTCGGTGAGAACACTGAAGCTTTCTTT. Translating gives CASSLGLGENTEAFF.